The next 24 T cell receptor beta chains were all read from a single sample in a study of T cell responses to AZD1222 COVID-19 vaccine. Method: immunoSEQ multiplex PCR; TCRdb's copy keeps in-frame clones and lacks some. This table holds fewer than 200,000 clones, about 92% found once. The sample in question was peripheral blood, obtained on day 0 of AZD1222 vaccination. These receptors originate from an adult in good health.

The rearrangement links TRBV2 to TRBJ1-1; D not resolved. Trimming removed 10 bases at V and 1 base at J, with 10 bases between. CDR3 length: 12 residues. Germline V gene lookup returns CDR1 SNHLY and CDR2 FYNNEI. CDR3 in amino acids: CAIMARNTEAFF. The CDR3 DNA reads as TGTGCCATCATGGCGAGGAACACTGAAGCTTTCTTT.

This chain uses TRBV19 with TRBJ1-2, with D possibly TRBD1 on 6 matching bases. Germline V gene data show CDR1 as LNHDA and CDR2 as SQIVND (reference sequence). The CDR3 contains 13 residues. With 4 bases removed from V and 7 bases from J, the gap between germline ends came to 13 bases. The chain's CDR3 is CASSNGGRVGYTF. The CDR3 DNA reads TGTGCCAGTAGTAACGGGGGGCGCGTTGGCTACACCTTC.

The V call is TRBV29-1, the J call TRBJ1-5; D not resolved. V shed 4 bases and J shed 3 bases, with 10 bases lying between them. In germline, CDR1 is SQVTM, CDR2 ANQGSEA. The CDR3 runs 13 residues. This CDR3 is CSVVIAPNQPQHF. The CDR3 DNA reads TGCAGCGTTGTGATCGCCCCCAATCAGCCCCAGCATTTT.

The CDR3 DNA follows: TGTGCCAGCAACCGCCAGGGGACCTATGGCTACACCTTC. Translating it yields CASNRQGTYGYTF. V usage is TRBV28 and J usage is TRBJ1-2; possible D gene TRBD1, 6 bases. This CDR3 region has 13 residues. Trimming took off 7 bases at V and 4 bases at J, with 13 bases between the two ends. Looked up from germline, CDR1 is MDHEN and CDR2 is SYDVKM.

This chain connects TRBV27 to TRBJ1-2, with D possibly TRBD1 on 5 matching bases. This CDR3 is 17 amino acids long. CDR1 and CDR2 (germline): MNHEY, SMNVEV (reference sequence). V shed 0 bases and J shed 5 bases, with 19 bases lying between them. CDR3 protein: CASSLSGAMIVAYGYTF. The CDR3 coding sequence is TGTGCCAGCAGTTTATCCGGGGCTATGATTGTGGCGTATGGCTACACCTTC.

The rearrangement links TRBV4-3 to TRBJ1-5, with a possible D match to TRBD1 (6 bases). The CDR3 loop spans 16 amino acids. Germline values: CDR1 LGHNA, CDR2 YSLEER. V gave up 5 bases and J gave up 6 bases, with 20 bases separating them. The CDR3 loop reads CASSVGSAGEGQPQHF. In nucleotides, the CDR3 is TGCGCCAGCAGCGTAGGGTCCGCAGGGGAAGGTCAGCCCCAGCATTTT.

This clone was detected only once. The chain employs TRBV27 and TRBJ1-5, with D perhaps TRBD1 (5 bases). Germline V gene lookup returns CDR1 MNHEY and CDR2 SMNVEV (reference sequence). The CDR3 loop spans 15 amino acids. Between the trimmed V and J ends, which lost 6 bases and 0 bases, there was a span of 12 bases. The DNA of the CDR3 is TGTGCCAGCAGCCCGACAGAACATAGCAATCAGCCCCAGCATTTT. The encoded protein is CASSPTEHSNQPQHF.

V is TRBV27 and J is TRBJ1-1; 9 positions agree with TRBD1. J was trimmed by 5 bases and V by 0 bases; bases with no gene match: 1. The CDR3 length is 14 residues. Germline CDR1 is MNHEY and CDR2 is SMNVEV (reference sequence). Here the CDR3 reads CASSLSQGATEAFF. The CDR3 DNA is TGTGCCAGCAGTTTATCACAGGGGGCTACTGAAGCTTTCTTT.

The chain links TRBV19 to TRBJ2-2, with TRBD2 identical over 9 bases. The ends lost 2 bases at V and 1 base at J; junction bases unmatched: 2. The CDR3 runs 16 residues. The germline V gene has CDR1 LNHDA and CDR2 SQIVND (reference sequence). The DNA for the CDR3 is TGTGCCAGTAGTATATTAGCGGGAGTGAACACCGGGGAGCTGTTTTTT. The encoded protein is CASSILAGVNTGELFF. Drawing the rest from reference TRBV19 and TRBJ2-2, the complete variable domain is DGGITQSPKYLFRKEGQNVTLSCEQNLNHDAMYWYRQDPGQGLRLIYYSQIVNDFQKGDIAEGYSVSREKKESFPLTVTSAQKNPTAFYLCASSILAGVNTGELFFGEGSRLTVL.

The chain employs TRBV7-9 and TRBJ1-6, with TRBD1 as a possible D gene (6 bases). This CDR3 region has 16 residues. Germline CDR1 and CDR2: SEHNR and FQNEAQ (reference sequence). Trimming left V 0 bases short and J 8 bases short, with 14 bases between. The CDR3 sequence is CASSLAESGVYSPLHF. DNA of the CDR3: TGTGCCAGCAGCTTAGCGGAGTCAGGGGTTTATTCACCCCTCCACTTT. Looking up the rest from reference TRBV7-9 and TRBJ1-6 gives the full variable domain: DTGVSQNPRHKITKRGQNVTFRCDPISEHNRLYWYRQTLGQGPEFLTYFQNEAQLEKSRLLSDRFSAERPKGSFSTLEIQRTEQGDSAMYLCASSLAESGVYSPLHFGNGTRLTVT.

This chain joins TRBV2 and TRBJ1-2, with 8 bases matching TRBD1. Germline V CDR1 and CDR2: SNHLY, FYNNEI. CDR3 size: 13 residues. J was trimmed by 8 bases and V by 5 bases; bases with no gene match: 7. Written as DNA, the CDR3 is TGTGCCAGCAGTCCAGGGCGGACAGGGGGCTACACCTTC. Amino acid sequence: CASSPGRTGGYTF.

The J gene is TRBJ1-2, the V gene TRBV4-1, with D possibly matching TRBD1 (5 bases). CDR3 size: 14 residues. The germline V and J ends were trimmed by 1 base and 8 bases, with 14 bases remaining between them. In germline, CDR1 is MGHRA, CDR2 YSYEKL. Written as DNA, the CDR3 is TGCGCCAGCAGCCAAGTCGGGGGTAAGAGAGGCTACACCTTC. Amino acids: CASSQVGGKRGYTF.

The chain is built from TRBV12-3 or TRBV12-4 and TRBJ2-1, with TRBD2 matching 12 bases. J gave up 7 bases and V 8 bases, and 3 bases lay outside the gene matches. This CDR3 is built from 13 residues. The CDR3 sequence: CASLAGGRNEQFF. The CDR3 DNA is TGTGCCAGCCTAGCGGGAGGGCGAAATGAGCAGTTCTTC.

This clone was found once. The V call is TRBV4-3, the J call TRBJ1-2, with 7 bases matching TRBD1. The V and J ends lost 0 bases and 7 bases, in that order; junction bases with no gene match: 2. There are 13 residues in the CDR3. Germline lookup yields CDR1 LGHNA and CDR2 YSLEER. The CDR3 region is CASSQENRGGYTF. The DNA for the CDR3 is TGCGCCAGCAGCCAAGAAAACAGGGGTGGCTACACCTTC.

The V call is TRBV6-5, the J call TRBJ1-6; no definite D call. CDR1 and CDR2 (germline): MNHEY, SVGAGI. V was cut by 5 bases and J by 4 bases, with 9 bases left in between. This CDR3 is 14 amino acids long. The CDR3 DNA reads TGTGCCAGCAGTAATCAGCGATATAATTCACCCCTCCACTTT. This encodes CASSNQRYNSPLHF.

This chain connects TRBV7-9 to TRBJ1-2, with TRBD1 matching over 8 bases. The germline V gene has CDR1 SEHNR and CDR2 FQNEAQ (reference sequence). This CDR3 region has 17 residues. The ends lost 2 bases at V and 0 bases at J; junction bases unmatched: 8. The CDR3 spells CASSLLSRGRSNYGYTF. The CDR3 region has the DNA TGTGCCAGCAGCTTACTTAGCAGGGGGCGATCTAACTATGGCTACACCTTC. The entire variable domain, with the rest obtained from reference TRBV7-9 and TRBJ1-2, is as follows: DTGVSQNPRHKITKRGQNVTFRCDPISEHNRLYWYRQTLGQGPEFLTYFQNEAQLEKSRLLSDRFSAERPKGSFSTLEIQRTEQGDSAMYLCASSLLSRGRSNYGYTFGSGTRLTVV.

The sample holds one count of this clone. The V and J genes are TRBV12-3 or TRBV12-4 and TRBJ1-1; the D is unclear. This CDR3 has 13 residues. The ends were cut back, 3 bases at V and 0 bases at J, with 5 bases in the middle. In DNA form, the CDR3 reads TGTGCCAGCAGTTTTTCCTTGAACACTGAAGCTTTCTTT. Amino acid sequence: CASSFSLNTEAFF.

This clone was recorded only once. This rearrangement joins TRBV2 to TRBJ2-7; 10 bases are a match to TRBD1. The germline V gene encodes CDR1 SNHLY and CDR2 FYNNEI. Losses at the gene ends were 8 bases for V and 6 bases for J; bases not matched to a gene: 1. The CDR3 has 11 amino acids. This CDR3 is CASRQGAEQYF. For the CDR3, the DNA is TGTGCCAGCCGACAGGGGGCCGAGCAGTACTTC. Full variable domain (rest looked up from reference TRBV2 and TRBJ2-7): EPEVTQTPSHQVTQMGQEVILRCVPISNHLYFYWYRQILGQKVEFLVSFYNNEISEKSEIFDDQFSVERPDGSNFTLKIRSTKLEDSAMYFCASRQGAEQYFGPGTRLTVT.

This chain links TRBV6-5 with TRBJ1-2, with 7 bases fitting TRBD1. Germline-derived CDR1 and CDR2 are MNHEY and SVGAGI. The junction had 4 bases not matched to a gene; V was cut back by 6 bases and J by 3 bases. The CDR3 spans 13 residues. DNA for the CDR3: TGTGCCAGCAGCAGGGGGACAGACTATGGCTACACCTTC. This translates into CASSRGTDYGYTF.

The rearrangement joins TRBV19 to TRBJ1-2; D is unclear. The V and J ends lost 4 bases and 8 bases respectively, with 8 bases between them. Per the germline V gene, CDR1 is LNHDA and CDR2 is SQIVND (reference sequence). This CDR3 has 11 amino acids. CDR3 residues: CASSTPDGYTF. In DNA form, the CDR3 reads TGTGCCAGTAGTACCCCGGACGGCTACACCTTC.

V gene TRBV27 combines with J gene TRBJ2-1, with 10 bases fitting TRBD1. V gave up 6 bases and J gave up 1 base; unmatched junction bases: 3. From germline, CDR1 is MNHEY and CDR2 SMNVEV (reference sequence). The CDR3 length is 15 residues. The CDR3, as DNA: TGTGCCAGCAGCAGGACAGGGGGGTCCTACAATGAGCAGTTCTTC. It specifies CASSRTGGSYNEQFF.

The V and J genes are TRBV7-9 and TRBJ2-3, with unresolved D. The CDR3 is 13 amino acids. The germline V gene has CDR1 SEHNR and CDR2 FQNEAQ (reference sequence). V was shortened by 5 bases and J by 4 bases, with 10 bases between the two germline ends. The CDR3 region has the DNA TGTGCCAGCAGCCCCTCTCGTGCAGATACGCAGTATTTT. Protein product: CASSPSRADTQYF. The full variable domain, its missing parts supplied by reference TRBV7-9 and TRBJ2-3, is DTGVSQNPRHKITKRGQNVTFRCDPISEHNRLYWYRQTLGQGPEFLTYFQNEAQLEKSRLLSDRFSAERPKGSFSTLEIQRTEQGDSAMYLCASSPSRADTQYFGPGTRLTVL.

V gene TRBV19 combines with J gene TRBJ2-3, with 8 bases aligning to TRBD2. Germline-derived CDR1 and CDR2 are LNHDA and SQIVND (reference sequence). V lost 2 bases and J lost 5; bases outside the gene matches: 6. This CDR3 comprises 15 residues. CDR3 nucleotide sequence: TGTGCCAGTAGTATACGCGGGGGGTGGAGAGATACGCAGTATTTT. This codes for CASSIRGGWRDTQYF. Filled out from reference TRBV19 and TRBJ2-3, the complete variable domain reads DGGITQSPKYLFRKEGQNVTLSCEQNLNHDAMYWYRQDPGQGLRLIYYSQIVNDFQKGDIAEGYSVSREKKESFPLTVTSAQKNPTAFYLCASSIRGGWRDTQYFGPGTRLTVL.

The chain links TRBV6-2 or TRBV6-3 to TRBJ1-5; the match to TRBD1 covers 8 bases. The J segment lost 5 bases and the V segment lost 5 bases, leaving 11 bases of the junction unmatched. Germline CDR1 is MNHEY and CDR2 is SVGEGT. The CDR3 sequence is 16 residues long. In nucleotides, the CDR3 is TGTGCCAGCAGTCCCGGACAGGGCCCTGTCCATCAGCCCCAGCATTTT. This gives the protein CASSPGQGPVHQPQHF.